These T cell receptor beta chains were read from a single sample in a study of blood T cell repertoires in COVID-19. Profiled with immunoSEQ multiplex PCR; TCRdb holds only in-frame clones, not every one. The table lists roughly 53,000 clones, 90% to 95% of them singletons. Input material: peripheral blood. The receptors come from a human donor in a cohort sampled during active COVID-19. Each CDR3 is given with its conserved first and last residue. D genes are given only for firm matches. Part of the rows lack a size; the others show once, few, many or a class for expanded clones.

d_gene	v_gene	j_gene	abundance	CDR3aa	CDR3nt
TRBD1	TRBV27	TRBJ2-2	-	CASTLKNRGVTGELFF	TGTGCCAGCACCCTAAAAAACAGGGGTGTCACCGGGGAGCTGTTTTTT
-	TRBV7-9	TRBJ1-2	-	CASSLAGTPNYGYTF	TGTGCCAGCAGCTTAGCCGGGACACCTAACTATGGCTACACCTTC
TRBD2	TRBV5-8	TRBJ2-7	-	CASSLKAGGWLYEQYF	TGTGCCAGCAGCTTGAAGGCCGGGGGGTGGCTCTACGAGCAGTACTTC
TRBD1	TRBV6-5	TRBJ1-4	-	CASSQDRGDEKLFF	TGTGCCAGCAGCCAGGACAGGGGAGATGAAAAACTGTTTTTT
-	TRBV9	TRBJ1-2	-	CASSRSNYGYTF	TGTGCCAGCAGTAGATCTAACTATGGCTACACCTTC
TRBD1	TRBV5-1	TRBJ2-6	-	CASSLADDRDLLTGANVLTF	TGCGCCAGCAGCTTGGCCGACGACAGGGACCTGCTCACTGGGGCCAACGTCCTGACTTTC
TRBD2	TRBV6-2/TRBV6-3	TRBJ2-1	-	CASSLRGGPIIDEQFF	TGTGCCAGCAGTCTCCGGGGGGGACCTATTATCGATGAGCAGTTCTTC
TRBD2	TRBV19	TRBJ2-1	-	CASSRTRGVDEQFF	TGTGCCAGTAGTCGGACCCGGGGGGTCGATGAGCAGTTCTTC
TRBD1	TRBV28	TRBJ1-1	-	CASSLGTGGWGTEAFF	TGTGCCAGCAGTTTGGGGACAGGGGGCTGGGGCACTGAAGCTTTCTTT
-	TRBV6-5	TRBJ1-2	-	CASSRTGNYGYTF	TGTGCCAGCAGTAGGACGGGGAACTATGGCTACACCTTC
TRBD2	TRBV11-2	TRBJ2-5	-	CASSLVGLIKIPQGETQYF	TGTGCCAGCAGCTTAGTGGGACTAATTAAAATCCCTCAAGGAGAGACCCAGTACTTC
-	TRBV11-3	TRBJ2-5	-	CASSQQGGETQYF	TGTGCCAGCAGCCAACAGGGAGGGGAGACCCAGTACTTC
-	TRBV6-2/TRBV6-3	TRBJ2-5	-	CASSYFFETQYF	TGTGCCAGCAGTTACTTCTTTGAGACCCAGTACTTC
-	TRBV10-2	TRBJ1-1	-	CASKSREGNTEAFF	TGCGCCAGCAAGTCCCGGGAGGGGAACACTGAAGCTTTCTTT
TRBD1	TRBV4-1	TRBJ2-7	-	CASSQDGTEDYEQYF	TGCGCCAGCAGCCAAGATGGGACAGAAGACTACGAGCAGTACTTC
-	TRBV9	TRBJ2-2	-	CASSATPGELFF	TGTGCCAGCAGCGCTACTCCCGGGGAGCTGTTTTTT
-	TRBV18	TRBJ1-1	-	CASSLYSNTEAFF	TGTGCCAGCTCACTATATTCGAACACTGAAGCTTTCTTT
TRBD1	TRBV18	TRBJ2-7	-	CASSQAGTGDYEQYF	TGTGCCAGCTCACAAGCGGGGACAGGGGACTACGAGCAGTACTTC
TRBD2	TRBV11-2	TRBJ2-5	-	CASSTRLAGDQETQYF	TGTGCCAGCAGCACCAGACTAGCGGGGGACCAAGAGACCCAGTACTTC
-	TRBV6-4	TRBJ1-2	once	CASSVEVINYGYTF	TGTGCCAGCAGTGTGGAGGTTATTAACTATGGCTACACCTTC
TRBD1	TRBV28	TRBJ2-1	-	CASRETGANEQFF	TGTGCCAGCCGAGAGACAGGGGCAAATGAGCAGTTCTTC
TRBD1	TRBV10-3	TRBJ1-4	-	CAIKGTGGEEKLFF	TGTGCCATCAAGGGGACAGGGGGAGAAGAAAAACTGTTTTTT
-	TRBV30	TRBJ2-2	-	CAWSVQEDTGELFF	TGTGCCTGGAGTGTACAAGAGGACACCGGGGAGCTGTTTTTT
TRBD2	TRBV7-2	TRBJ2-3	-	CASSLVALAGGHGDTQYF	TGTGCCAGCAGCTTAGTAGCTCTAGCGGGGGGGCACGGAGATACGCAGTATTTT
-	TRBV9	TRBJ1-4	-	CASSVRGMSYEKLFF	TGTGCCAGCAGCGTCAGGGGAATGAGCTATGAAAAACTGTTTTTT
TRBD1	TRBV12-3/TRBV12-4	TRBJ1-2	-	CASSLGGGGGYTF	TGTGCCAGCAGTTTAGGAGGGGGCGGCGGCTACACCTTC